What follows are 19 T cell receptor beta chains derived from one specimen sequenced in a study of blood T cell repertoires in COVID-19. Repertoires were generated with immunoSEQ multiplex PCR, while TCRdb's copy carries only in-frame clones and drops some. The repertoire holds 200,000 to 300,000 clones, with approximately 86% as singletons. Specimen: peripheral blood. These receptors came from a woman aged 25 to 39 with acute or convalescent COVID-19.

The chain carries TRBV2 and TRBJ2-2; perhaps TRBD2 as D (6 bases). The V and J ends lost 7 bases and 10 bases respectively, with 19 bases between them. Germline values: CDR1 SNHLY, CDR2 FYNNEI. There are 14 residues in the CDR3. CDR3: CASKRGGLDVELFF. The DNA for the CDR3 is TGTGCCAGCAAACGAGGAGGGCTTGACGTGGAGCTGTTTTTT.

V and J are TRBV11-3 and TRBJ1-5; D call uncertain. There are 14 residues in the CDR3. The V gene's germline CDR1 is SGHNT and CDR2 YENEEA. With 5 bases removed from V and 5 bases from J, the gap between germline ends came to 13 bases. In nucleotides, the CDR3 is TGTGCCAGCAGCCCCTCTTACCCGGATCAGCCCCAGCATTTT. Encoded protein: CASSPSYPDQPQHF.

The chain joins TRBV6-5 to TRBJ2-5; 7 bases map to TRBD2. CDR3 length: 14 amino acids. CDR1 is MNHEY and CDR2 is SVGAGI in the germline V gene. With 2 bases clipped from V and 0 bases from J, the junction kept 0 bases outside the gene matches. The CDR3 sequence: CASSYLADQETQYF. CDR3 nucleotides: TGTGCCAGCAGTTACCTAGCGGACCAAGAGACCCAGTACTTC.

V and J are TRBV7-9 and TRBJ1-5; weak D call: TRBD1 (6 bases). Germline CDR1 reads SEHNR; CDR2 reads FQNEAQ (reference sequence). V lost 5 bases to trimming and J lost 2 bases, with 13 bases between them. The CDR3 has 15 amino acids. DNA for the CDR3: TGTGCCAGCAGCCCGGGACACGGAGGCAATCAGCCCCAGCATTTT. Encoded protein: CASSPGHGGNQPQHF.

The sample holds a few counts of this clone. The CDR3 region has the DNA TGTGCCAGCAGCCAACCGGACATCACCGGGGAGCTGTTTTTT. Its translation: CASSQPDITGELFF. This rearrangement joins TRBV5-6 to TRBJ2-2, with a tentative D call TRBD1 (5 bases). The CDR3 length is 14 residues. The germline gives CDR1 SGHDT, CDR2 YYEEEE. The V end was cut by 4 bases, the J end by 4 bases, with 11 bases between.

This chain uses TRBV18 with TRBJ2-7; D is perhaps TRBD2 (6 bases). This CDR3 is 18 amino acids long. Germline values: CDR1 KGHSH, CDR2 LQKENI. V lost 2 bases to trimming and J lost 2 bases, with 22 bases between them. CDR3 DNA: TGTGCCAGCTCACCAAGGGATGGAGGGCGAACCTACCCCTACGAGCAGTACTTC. It specifies CASSPRDGGRTYPYEQYF.

This chain connects TRBV5-1 to TRBJ1-4; tentatively, D is TRBD1 (6 bases). The V end lost 0 bases, the J end lost 5 bases, and 11 bases lay between the germline ends. CDR3 size: 15 residues. The germline V gene encodes CDR1 SGHRS and CDR2 YFSETQ. As DNA, the CDR3 is TGCGCCAGCAGCTTGGCTACAGGGATCAATGAAAAACTGTTTTTT. It yields the protein CASSLATGINEKLFF.

The J gene is TRBJ2-2, the V gene TRBV12-1; the table's D call of TRBD2 was not tested on the DNA. TRBV12-1 is reported as a pseudogene. The CDR3 runs 14 residues. This CDR3 reads CASILAGVTGELFF. DNA of the CDR3: TGTGCCAGCATACTAGCGGGAGTGACCGGGGAGCTGTTTTTT.

In its sample, this clone was seen once. V and J are TRBV4-1 and TRBJ2-7; no firm D call. There are 16 residues in the CDR3. V gave up 0 bases and J gave up 2 bases, with 14 bases separating them. Looked up from germline, CDR1 is MGHRA and CDR2 is YSYEKL. CDR3 region: CASSQEISNRAYEQYF. Here the CDR3 DNA reads TGCGCCAGCAGCCAAGAAATAAGCAATCGGGCCTACGAGCAGTACTTC.

This clone turned up a few times. The chain has TRBV10-3 and TRBJ1-4, with unresolved D. The V gene's germline CDR1 is ENHRY and CDR2 SYGVKD. V was trimmed by 3 bases and J by 0 bases, leaving 11 bases between them. The CDR3 runs to 16 residues. This chain's CDR3 is CAISDPRLSTNEKLFF. In DNA form, the CDR3 reads TGTGCCATCAGTGACCCACGACTCTCAACTAATGAAAAACTGTTTTTT.

This clone showed up just a few times. V and J are TRBV5-6 and TRBJ2-1; tentatively, D is TRBD2 (6 bases). The CDR3 consists of 15 residues. V was pared by 0 bases and J by 2 bases, with 9 bases between. The germline gives CDR1 SGHDT, CDR2 YYEEEE. CDR3 in amino acids: CASSLARDPYNEQFF. The CDR3 DNA is TGTGCCAGCAGCTTGGCGCGGGACCCCTACAATGAGCAGTTCTTC.

The chain links TRBV30 to TRBJ1-1, with 7 bases identical to TRBD1. CDR1 is GTSNPN and CDR2 is SVGIG in the germline V gene (reference sequence). Losses at the gene ends were 4 bases for V and 4 bases for J; bases not matched to a gene: 6. The CDR3 has 13 amino acids. CDR3 residues: CAWTLQGFTEAFF. Here the CDR3 DNA reads TGTGCCTGGACCCTACAGGGGTTCACTGAAGCTTTCTTT.

J is TRBJ2-7 and V is TRBV6-1; 7 bases map to TRBD1. V was pared by 1 base and J by 4 bases, with 1 base of the junction left unmatched. This CDR3 is 13 amino acids long. CDR1 is MNHNS, CDR2 SASEGT, per germline. The CDR3 nucleotides are TGTGCCAGCAGTGAAGTACAGGGGTACGAGCAGTACTTC. Encoded protein: CASSEVQGYEQYF.

V is TRBV29-1 and J is TRBJ2-1, with D tentatively TRBD1 (5 bases). The CDR3 runs to 11 residues. V was pared by 4 bases and J by 5 bases, with 6 bases between. CDR1 SQVTM and CDR2 ANQGSEA come from the germline V gene. This chain's CDR3 is CSVVRDNEQFF. The CDR3 DNA reads TGCAGCGTTGTCAGGGACAATGAGCAGTTCTTC.

The V call is TRBV5-6, the J call TRBJ2-7; TRBD2 aligns across 7 bases. The germline V gene has CDR1 SGHDT and CDR2 YYEEEE. The CDR3 is 13 residues long. The J segment lost 6 bases and the V segment lost 4 bases, leaving 7 bases of the junction unmatched. CDR3 nucleotide sequence: TGTGCCAGCAGCATCCGACTAGCCAGCGAGCAGTACTTC. This encodes CASSIRLASEQYF.

The chain links TRBV19 to TRBJ1-1; TRBD1 aligns across 8 bases. The V gene end was trimmed by 6 bases and the J gene end by 4 bases; junction bases not matched to a gene: 16. The CDR3 is made up of 17 amino acids. Germline V gene lookup returns CDR1 LNHDA and CDR2 SQIVND (reference sequence). The CDR3 DNA follows: TGTGCCAGTAGCGTGACAGGGGCCCGTCCGTCGGGCACTGAAGCTTTCTTT. It specifies CASSVTGARPSGTEAFF.

The chain links TRBV19 to TRBJ1-6, with 7 bases fitting TRBD1. Per the germline V gene, CDR1 is LNHDA and CDR2 is SQIVND (reference sequence). The CDR3 extends over 14 amino acids. Losses at the gene ends were 6 bases for V and 5 bases for J; bases not matched to a gene: 4. The CDR3 region has the DNA TGTGCCAGTAGGGACAGGTCGAATAATTCACCCCTCCACTTT. Its translation is CASRDRSNNSPLHF. The full variable domain, with the rest looked up from reference TRBV19 and TRBJ1-6, is DGGITQSPKYLFRKEGQNVTLSCEQNLNHDAMYWYRQDPGQGLRLIYYSQIVNDFQKGDIAEGYSVSREKKESFPLTVTSAQKNPTAFYLCASRDRSNNSPLHFGNGTRLTVT.

The chain combines TRBV11-2 with TRBJ2-2, with 9 bases matching TRBD2. Germline V lookup: CDR1 SGHAT, CDR2 FQNNGV. The CDR3 is 17 residues long. J gave up 5 bases and V 6 bases, and 13 bases lay outside the gene matches. DNA for the CDR3: TGTGCCAGCAGTTTCACGGGTCTAGCGGGATGGACCGGGGAGCTGTTTTTT. Its translation: CASSFTGLAGWTGELFF.

The chain recombines TRBV19 with TRBJ2-7, with TRBD2 matching over 11 bases. The CDR3 is 13 residues long. Germline V CDR1 and CDR2: LNHDA, SQIVND (reference sequence). V shed 8 bases and J 0 bases; nucleotides not matched to a gene: 0. Here the CDR3 reads CASGTSGSYEQYF. CDR3 bases: TGTGCCAGTGGGACTAGCGGCTCCTACGAGCAGTACTTC.